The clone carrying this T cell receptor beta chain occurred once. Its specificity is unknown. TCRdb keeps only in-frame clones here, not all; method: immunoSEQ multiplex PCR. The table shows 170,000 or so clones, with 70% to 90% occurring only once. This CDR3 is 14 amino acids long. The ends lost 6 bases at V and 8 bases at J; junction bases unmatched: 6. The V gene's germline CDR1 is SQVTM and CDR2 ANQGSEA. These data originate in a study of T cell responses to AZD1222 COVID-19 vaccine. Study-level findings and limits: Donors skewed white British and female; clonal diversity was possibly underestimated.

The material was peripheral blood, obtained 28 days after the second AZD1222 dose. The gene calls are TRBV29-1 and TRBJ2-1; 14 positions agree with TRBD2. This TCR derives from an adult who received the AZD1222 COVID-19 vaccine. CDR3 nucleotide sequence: TGCAGCGTACAGACTAGCGGGGGGGCCTATGAGCAGTTCTTC. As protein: CSVQTSGGAYEQFF.